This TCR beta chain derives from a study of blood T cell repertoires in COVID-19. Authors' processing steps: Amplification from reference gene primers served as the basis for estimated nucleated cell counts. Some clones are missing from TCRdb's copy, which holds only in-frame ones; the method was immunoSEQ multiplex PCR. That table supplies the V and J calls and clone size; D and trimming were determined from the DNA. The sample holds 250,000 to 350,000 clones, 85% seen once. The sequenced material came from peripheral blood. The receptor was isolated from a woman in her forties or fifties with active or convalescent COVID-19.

The CDR3 is CASKPRTSGSLFF. CDR3 nucleotides: TGTGCCAGCAAACCCAGGACTAGCGGGAGCCTTTTCTTC. The chain links TRBV6-5 to TRBJ2-1; 13 nucleotides agree with TRBD2. CDR1 and CDR2 from the germline V gene are MNHEY and SVGAGI. There are 13 residues in the CDR3. V shed 7 bases and J 16 bases; nucleotides not matched to a gene: 10.